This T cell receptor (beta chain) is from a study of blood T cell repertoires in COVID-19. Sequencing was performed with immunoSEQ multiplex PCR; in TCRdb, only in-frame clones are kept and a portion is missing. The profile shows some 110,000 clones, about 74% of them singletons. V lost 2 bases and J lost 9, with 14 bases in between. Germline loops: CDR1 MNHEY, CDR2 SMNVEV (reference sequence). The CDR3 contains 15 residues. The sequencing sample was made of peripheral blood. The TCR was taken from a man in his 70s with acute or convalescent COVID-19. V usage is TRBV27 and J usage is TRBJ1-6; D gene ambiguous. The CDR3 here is CASSLIQAPSSPLHF. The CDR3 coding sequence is TGTGCCAGCAGTTTAATTCAGGCCCCAAGTTCACCCCTCCACTTT.